These T cell receptor beta chains were read from a single sample in a study of CD8+CD57+ T cells in acquired aplastic anemia. TCRdb processed the reads anew with MiXCR; each CDR3 protein has one entry. The sample holds approximately 220,000 distinct CDR3 sequences; under 55% are singletons and the top ten take 20%. Sequenced sample: sorted CD4+, CD8+, or CD8+CD57+ T cells (not recorded which) from PBMCs. The receptors here all came from a human donor with aplastic anemia. Each CDR3 is given with its conserved first and last residue. The order of the fields is clone size, J gene, V gene, D gene, CDR3 DNA, CDR3 protein. The D gene is left open where the match is weak. Clone size is given for some rows only: seen once, a few or many times, or a class if the clone is expanded.

many	TRBJ1-1	TRBV3-1	NA	TGTGCCAGCAGCCAAGATTCAGGGCAAGCTTTCTTT	CASSQDSGQAFF
NA	TRBJ1-5	TRBV12-3/TRBV12-4	NA	TGTGCCAGCAGTTCGAGGGCGGGCCCCCATCAGCCCCAGCATTTT	CASSSRAGPHQPQHF
NA	TRBJ1-1	TRBV3-1	NA	TGTGCCAGCAACCAAGATACGGAGAACACTGAAGCTTTCTTT	CASNQDTENTEAFF
NA	TRBJ1-2	TRBV7-9	NA	TGTGCCAGCAGCTTAACAGGGAGGTCCTACACCTTC	CASSLTGRSYTF
many	TRBJ1-1	TRBV7-9	NA	TGTGCCAGCAGCCCCTCGGGGGCCACTGAAGCTTTCTTT	CASSPSGATEAFF
NA	TRBJ1-1	TRBV18	TRBD1	TGTGCCAGCTCGCCACCGGGACAGGGTTTAACCAACACTGAAGCTTTCTTT	CASSPPGQGLTNTEAFF
NA	TRBJ1-4	TRBV18	NA	TGTGCCAGCTCACCGGGCTCGGATAATGAAAAACTGTTTTTT	CASSPGSDNEKLFF
many	TRBJ1-4	TRBV15	NA	TGTGCCACCAGCAGGTTTCAAGGCAGTCCTAATGAAAAACTGTTTTTT	CATSRFQGSPNEKLFF
NA	TRBJ2-1	TRBV7-7	NA	TGTGCTAGCAGCTTGGCCCGGGTCTCCTACAATGAGCAGTTCTTC	CASSLARVSYNEQFF
NA	TRBJ1-4	TRBV20-1	NA	TGCAGTGCTAGTTCATTGGGACTGGGTAATGAAAAACTGTTTTTT	CSASSLGLGNEKLFF
NA	TRBJ2-7	TRBV19	NA	TGTGCCAGTAGTCCTCTACAGGGGGGGGAAGAGCAGTACTTC	CASSPLQGGEEQYF
few	TRBJ1-1	TRBV28	TRBD1	TGTGCCAGCAGTCCACAGGGGTTTAACACTGAAGCTTTCTTT	CASSPQGFNTEAFF
NA	TRBJ2-7	TRBV5-1	NA	TGCGCCAGCAGCTTGAACACCGGGGAGGAAAGTGGGCAGTACTTC	CASSLNTGEESGQYF
NA	TRBJ1-4	TRBV7-6	TRBD1	TGTGCCAGCAGCTTAGGGAGGGGGCTCGGCGAAAAACTGTTTTTT	CASSLGRGLGEKLFF
many	TRBJ1-1	TRBV20-1	TRBD1	TGCAGTGCTAGACCCCAGGGGGCCACCAACACTGAAGCTTTCTTT	CSARPQGATNTEAFF
NA	TRBJ2-3	TRBV4-1	NA	TGCGCCAGCAGCCAGGGGTCGGGGGCACGGGGTACGCAGTATTTT	CASSQGSGARGTQYF
NA	TRBJ2-1	TRBV20-1	NA	TGCAGTGCTAGAGAGCAGTTCTTC	CSAREQFF
few	TRBJ2-5	TRBV5-1	NA	TGCGCCAGCAGCCTAGGGGGGGCCCAGGAGACCCAGTACTTC	CASSLGGAQETQYF
NA	TRBJ1-1	TRBV29-1	NA	TGCAGCGTTGTGAGGGGCGAGGGCACTGAAGCTTTCTTT	CSVVRGEGTEAFF
NA	TRBJ2-7	TRBV5-4	NA	TGTGCCAGCAGCTTGGGGGACCGGGGGGAGCAGTACTTC	CASSLGDRGEQYF
NA	TRBJ2-5	TRBV7-2	NA	TGTGCCAGCAGCTTGGCCGTCGGGCTGCAAGAGACCCAGTACTTC	CASSLAVGLQETQYF
few	TRBJ2-3	TRBV2	TRBD2	TGTGCCAACATAGCTAGCGGGGGTCCCGCAGATACGCAGTATTTT	CANIASGGPADTQYF
NA	TRBJ1-5	TRBV29-1	TRBD1	TGCAGCGTTCGGACAGGGGATAATCAGCCCCAGCATTTT	CSVRTGDNQPQHF
NA	TRBJ2-1	TRBV24-1	TRBD2	TGTGCCACCAGTGATTTGGGACTAGCGGGGCGGGGGAATGAGCAGTTCTTC	CATSDLGLAGRGNEQFF
NA	TRBJ1-2	TRBV6-6	TRBD1	TGTGCCAGCAGTACAGGGGGCGCGCGGGGCTACACCTTC	CASSTGGARGYTF
many	TRBJ2-7	TRBV20-1	TRBD1	TGCAGTGCTAGAAACCCGGGACAGCGAGTCTACGAGCAGTACTTC	CSARNPGQRVYEQYF
few	TRBJ2-3	TRBV11-3	NA	TGTGCCAGCAGCTTAGATAGGGACTCAGATACGCAGTATTTT	CASSLDRDSDTQYF
many	TRBJ1-4	TRBV28	NA	TGTGCCAGCAGTTTATCAGGGTTCAATGAAAAACTGTTTTTT	CASSLSGFNEKLFF
many	TRBJ2-7	TRBV3-1	TRBD1	TGTGCCAGCAGCCACTCCGGGACAGGGGCGTACGAGCAGTACTTC	CASSHSGTGAYEQYF
many	TRBJ2-1	TRBV24-1	NA	TGTGCCACCAGTGAGAGGGAGAGCTCCTACAATGAGCAGTTCTTC	CATSERESSYNEQFF
NA	TRBJ2-3	TRBV7-9	NA	TGTGCCAGCAGCCCTTACCAGGGTGTGCAAACAGATACGCAGTATTTT	CASSPYQGVQTDTQYF
few	TRBJ1-1	TRBV19	NA	TGTGCCAGTAGTAGGGGGAGGACCACTGAAGCTTTCTTT	CASSRGRTTEAFF
NA	TRBJ1-1	TRBV2	NA	TGTGCCAGCAGTGTCCTTGAAAGCACTGAAGCTTTCTTT	CASSVLESTEAFF
NA	TRBJ2-2	TRBV9	NA	TGTGCCAGCAGCACGGGAGTTTTCACCGGGGAGCTGTTTTTT	CASSTGVFTGELFF
many	TRBJ2-5	TRBV3-1	NA	TGTGCCAGCAGCCAAGACGAAGAGACCCAGTACTTC	CASSQDEETQYF
many	TRBJ2-7	TRBV7-8	NA	TGTGCCAGCAGCTTAGAACCCTTCTACGAGCAGTACTTC	CASSLEPFYEQYF
NA	TRBJ2-2	TRBV15	TRBD2	TGTGCCACCAGCAGTGCTAGAGAGCGGGGGGGCCGCACCGGGGAGCTGTTTTTT	CATSSARERGGRTGELFF
NA	TRBJ2-2	TRBV2	NA	TGTGCCAGCATCGAAGAGATAGCCGCCACCGGGGAGCTGTTTTTT	CASIEEIAATGELFF
NA	TRBJ1-4	TRBV7-9	NA	TGTGCCAGCGCAGGACCGACTAATGAAAAACTGTTTTTT	CASAGPTNEKLFF
many	TRBJ2-7	TRBV4-1	NA	TGCGCCAGCAGCTCCCTTGGGGACTCCTACGAGCAGTACTTC	CASSSLGDSYEQYF
many	TRBJ2-5	TRBV19	TRBD1	TGTGCCAGTAGTATAGAGAGAAGAACAGGGGGCGAGACCCAGTACTTC	CASSIERRTGGETQYF